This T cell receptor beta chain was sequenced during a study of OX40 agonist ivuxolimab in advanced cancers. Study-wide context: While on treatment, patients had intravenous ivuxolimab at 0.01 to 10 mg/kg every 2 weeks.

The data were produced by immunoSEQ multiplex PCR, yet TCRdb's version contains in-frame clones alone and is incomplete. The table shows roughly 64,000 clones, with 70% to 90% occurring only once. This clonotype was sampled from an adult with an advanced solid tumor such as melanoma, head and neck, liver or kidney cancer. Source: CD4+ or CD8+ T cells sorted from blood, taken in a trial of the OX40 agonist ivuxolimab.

CDR3: CASSVASGAANTGELFF. Written as DNA, the CDR3 is TGTGCCAGCAGTGTAGCTAGCGGGGCTGCGAACACCGGGGAGCTGTTTTTT. The genes are TRBV6-1 and TRBJ2-2; 9 bases align to TRBD2. Germline V gene sequence: CDR1 MNHNS, CDR2 SASEGT. V shed 4 bases and J 0 bases; nucleotides not matched to a gene: 6. The CDR3 covers 17 residues.